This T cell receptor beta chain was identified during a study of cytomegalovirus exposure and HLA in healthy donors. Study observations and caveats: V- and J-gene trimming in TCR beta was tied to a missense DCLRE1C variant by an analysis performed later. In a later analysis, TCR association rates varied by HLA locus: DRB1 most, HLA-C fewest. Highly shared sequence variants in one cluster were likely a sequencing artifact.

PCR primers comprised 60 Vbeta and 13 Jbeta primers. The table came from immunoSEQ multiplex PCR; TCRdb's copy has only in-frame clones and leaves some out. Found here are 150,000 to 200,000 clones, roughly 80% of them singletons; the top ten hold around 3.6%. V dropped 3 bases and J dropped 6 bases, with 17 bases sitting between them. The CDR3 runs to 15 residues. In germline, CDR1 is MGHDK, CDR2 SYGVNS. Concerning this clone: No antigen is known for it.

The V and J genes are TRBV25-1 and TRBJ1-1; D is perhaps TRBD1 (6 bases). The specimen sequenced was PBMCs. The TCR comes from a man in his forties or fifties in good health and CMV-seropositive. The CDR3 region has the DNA TGTGCCAGCAGTGATGATGGGGGCATGGGGCCTGAAGCTTTCTTT. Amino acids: CASSDDGGMGPEAFF. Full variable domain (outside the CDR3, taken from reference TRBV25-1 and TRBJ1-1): EADIYQTPRYLVIGTGKKITLECSQTMGHDKMYWYQQDPGMELHLIHYSYGVNSTEKGDLSSESTVSRIRTEHFPLTLESARPSHTSQYLCASSDDGGMGPEAFFGQGTRLTVV.